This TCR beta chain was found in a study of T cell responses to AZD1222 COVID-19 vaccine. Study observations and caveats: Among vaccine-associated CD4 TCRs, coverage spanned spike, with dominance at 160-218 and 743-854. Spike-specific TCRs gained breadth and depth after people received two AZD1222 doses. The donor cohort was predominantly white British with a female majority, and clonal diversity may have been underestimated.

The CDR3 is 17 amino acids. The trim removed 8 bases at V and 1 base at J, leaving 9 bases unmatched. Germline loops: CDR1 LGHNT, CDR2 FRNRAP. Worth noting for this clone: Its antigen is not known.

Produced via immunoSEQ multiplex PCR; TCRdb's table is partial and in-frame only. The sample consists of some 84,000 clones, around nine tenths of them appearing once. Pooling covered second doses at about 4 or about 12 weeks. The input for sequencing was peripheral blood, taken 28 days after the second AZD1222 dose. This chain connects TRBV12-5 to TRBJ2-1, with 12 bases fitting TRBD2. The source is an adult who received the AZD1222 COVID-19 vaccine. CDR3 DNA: TGTGCTAGTCCACTAGCGGGGGGCCTGGGGTCCTACAATGAGCAGTTCTTC. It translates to CASPLAGGLGSYNEQFF.